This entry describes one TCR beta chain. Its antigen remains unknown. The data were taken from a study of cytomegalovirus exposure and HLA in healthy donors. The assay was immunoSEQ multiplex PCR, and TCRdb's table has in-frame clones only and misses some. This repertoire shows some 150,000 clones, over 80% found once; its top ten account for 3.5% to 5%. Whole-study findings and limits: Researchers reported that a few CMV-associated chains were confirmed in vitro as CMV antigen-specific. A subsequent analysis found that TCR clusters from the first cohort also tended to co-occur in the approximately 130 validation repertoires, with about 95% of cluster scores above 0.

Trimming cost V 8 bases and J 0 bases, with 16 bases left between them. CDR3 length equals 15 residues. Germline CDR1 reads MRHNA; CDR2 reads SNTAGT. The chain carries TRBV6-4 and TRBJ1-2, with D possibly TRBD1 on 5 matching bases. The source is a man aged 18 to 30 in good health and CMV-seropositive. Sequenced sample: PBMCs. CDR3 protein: CASQPGTSANYGYTF. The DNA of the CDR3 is TGTGCCAGCCAACCCGGGACTTCGGCTAACTATGGCTACACCTTC.